What follows describes a single TCR beta chain. Its antigen is unidentified. The data were taken from a study of vaccination and CD4 T cells after COVID-19. The ends were cut back, 2 bases at V and 8 bases at J, with 12 bases in the middle. The CDR3 runs 12 residues. Germline V CDR1 and CDR2: DFQATT, SNEGSKA (reference sequence). CD4+ T cells that had been cultured provided DNA sequenced with the Oncomine TCR Beta short-read assay. TCRdb reprocessed the PCR reads with MiXCR, giving one entry per CDR3 protein. Of more than 15,000 distinct CDR3 sequences in the sample, under 75% were seen once. This sample's treatment: approximately nine-day PBMC culture with coronavirus spike peptide pools or control peptides (ViraFEST assay). Expanded clonotypes were found by TCR sequencing after peptide-pool stimulation (ViraFEST). The authors swapped half the medium for fresh IL-2 medium on days 3 and 7. Overall study findings and caveats: The cohort comprised relatively few convalescent patients, and no early post-infection timepoints were analyzed. SARS-CoV-2-reactive clonotypes rose nonsignificantly, with the median going from roughly 21 to 40.

Sequenced sample: CD4+ T cells from blood, cultured in vitro. The TCR was taken from a human donor who had recovered from COVID-19. The chain recombines TRBV20-1 with TRBJ1-2, with a possible D match to TRBD1 (5 bases). CDR3 amino acids: CSARLRARGYTF. The CDR3 region has the DNA TGCAGTGCTAGACTCAGGGCGCGGGGCTACACCTTC.